These 11 T cell receptor beta chains were all obtained from the same sample, sequenced in a study of shared clonotypes between healthy human individuals. Some clones are missing from TCRdb's copy, which holds only in-frame ones; the method was immunoSEQ multiplex PCR. Among almost 750,000 clones, roughly two thirds were seen once, and the ten largest hold approximately 2%. The sequenced sample consisted of memory CD4+ T cells sorted from blood. Regarding subset: CD45RA-negative fraction. The receptors shown here come from a woman in her 30s in good health.

This clone showed up just once. The chain is built from TRBV4-1 and TRBJ2-3, with D possibly TRBD2 on 5 matching bases. The ends were cut back, 0 bases at V and 9 bases at J, with 7 bases in the middle. The CDR3 runs to 12 residues. Germline V gene sequence: CDR1 MGHRA, CDR2 YSYEKL. Here the CDR3 DNA reads TGCGCCAGCAGCCAAGATTGGAGGACGCAGTATTTT. It encodes CASSQDWRTQYF.

The CDR3 region has the DNA TGTGCCAGCAGGACTAAAGGTGGCTACACCTTC. Its translation is CASRTKGGYTF. The chain employs TRBV6-5 and TRBJ1-2; D is unresolved. The germline gives CDR1 MNHEY, CDR2 SVGAGI. Trimming stripped 6 bases from V and 7 bases from J, with 9 bases between. The CDR3 has 11 amino acids.

This clone appeared a few times. CDR3 nucleotide sequence: TGCGCCAGCACCCTTCGGAGTGGGACTAGCAACTACAATGAGCAGTTCTTC. Its translation: CASTLRSGTSNYNEQFF. The chain has TRBV10-1 and TRBJ2-1; 9 bases agree with TRBD2. Looked up from germline, CDR1 is WNHNN and CDR2 is SYGVQD (reference sequence). CDR3 length: 17 amino acids. The V and J ends lost 7 bases and 3 bases, in that order; junction bases with no gene match: 13.

The chain employs TRBV7-9 and TRBJ1-2; 8 bases line up with TRBD1. V gave up 0 bases and J gave up 0 bases; unmatched junction bases: 6. CDR1 is SEHNR and CDR2 is FQNEAQ in the germline V gene (reference sequence). This CDR3 spans 17 amino acids. The CDR3: CASSLADREISNYGYTF. Written as DNA, the CDR3 is TGTGCCAGCAGCTTAGCGGACAGGGAGATATCTAACTATGGCTACACCTTC.

V is TRBV10-3 and J is TRBJ2-6; D gene unclear. The CDR3 sequence is 14 residues long. Germline assignment: CDR1 ENHRY and CDR2 SYGVKD. V lost 7 bases and J lost 2, with 9 bases in between. DNA of the CDR3: TGTGCCATCAACTCCGGACCTGGGGCCAACGTCCTGACTTTC. The encoded protein is CAINSGPGANVLTF.

This chain joins TRBV6-5 and TRBJ1-3, with D unresolved. Between the trimmed V and J ends, which lost 2 bases and 0 bases, there was a span of 8 bases. Per the germline V gene, CDR1 is MNHEY and CDR2 is SVGAGI. The CDR3 consists of 15 residues. The CDR3 sequence is CASSYDGSSGNTIYF. The CDR3 DNA sequence: TGTGCCAGCAGTTACGACGGCAGCTCTGGAAACACCATATATTTT.

A single count supports this clone. CDR3 protein: CASSSGGNNYGYTF. DNA for the CDR3: TGTGCCAGCAGTTCCGGCGGAAATAACTATGGCTACACCTTC. The rearrangement links TRBV27 to TRBJ1-2; D gene uncertain. CDR3 size: 14 residues. Germline CDR1 MNHEY, CDR2 SMNVEV (reference sequence). The V gene lost 4 bases and the J gene lost 1 base, with 10 bases spanning the gap.

In its sample, this clone was seen many times. The genes are TRBV14 and TRBJ2-1; 12 bases agree with TRBD2. V trimming: 1 base; J trimming: 6 bases; junction bases outside the gene matches: 16. The CDR3 sequence is 20 residues long. Germline V CDR1 and CDR2: SGHDN, FVKESK. The CDR3 is CASSQGRLAGGPLTVNEQFF. The CDR3, as DNA: TGTGCCAGCAGCCAAGGTAGGCTAGCGGGAGGGCCCCTGACCGTCAATGAGCAGTTCTTC.

The V gene is TRBV7-3, the J gene TRBJ2-1, with D possibly being TRBD2 (5 bases). The V end lost 3 bases, the J end lost 1 base, and 10 bases lay between the germline ends. The CDR3 spans 15 residues. Germline V gene sequence: CDR1 SGHTA, CDR2 FQGTGA. For the CDR3, the DNA is TGTGCCAGCAGCTTTTCTGGAGGTTCCTACAATGAGCAGTTCTTC. This encodes CASSFSGGSYNEQFF.

This chain uses TRBV27 with TRBJ2-1; D may correspond to TRBD1 or TRBD2 (5 bases each). The V and J ends lost 3 bases and 10 bases respectively, with 19 bases between them. This CDR3 region has 15 residues. Germline values: CDR1 MNHEY, CDR2 SMNVEV (reference sequence). The CDR3: CASSFLGTNTGEQFF. In DNA, the CDR3 is TGTGCCAGCAGTTTCCTCGGGACCAACACGGGGGAGCAGTTCTTC.

V and J are TRBV30 and TRBJ1-1; TRBD1 is a possible D gene (5 bases). From germline, CDR1 is GTSNPN and CDR2 SVGIG (reference sequence). The V end lost 4 bases, the J end lost 0 bases, and 15 bases lay between the germline ends. This CDR3 has 15 residues. The CDR3 region is CAWTRGGTMNTEAFF. The DNA for the CDR3 is TGTGCCTGGACCCGTGGAGGGACTATGAACACTGAAGCTTTCTTT.